These 21 T cell receptor beta chains came from one sample sequenced in a study of response to subunit inactivated influenza vaccine. MiXCR was run by TCRdb on the RT-PCR reads, yielding one entry per CDR3 protein. The sample holds around 850,000 distinct CDR3 sequences, around 18% seen once. The sample here was PBMCs from blood, taken 5 days after vaccination. The receptors derive from a man in his fifties who received an inactivated influenza vaccine.

This clonotype turned up a few times. V and J are TRBV10-3 and TRBJ2-3; unclear D gene. The V end lost 3 bases, the J end lost 0 bases, and 10 bases lay between the germline ends. The CDR3 contains 15 residues. The V gene's germline CDR1 is ENHRY and CDR2 SYGVKD. The DNA for the CDR3 is TGTGCCATCAGTGATTGGGGTGCTAGCACAGATACGCAGTATTTT. Translating gives CAISDWGASTDTQYF.

Only a few counts were recorded for this clonotype. The V call is TRBV4-3, the J call TRBJ2-7; D is possibly TRBD1 or TRBD2 (5 bases each). The CDR3 is 15 residues long. V gave up 0 bases and J gave up 4 bases, with 13 bases separating them. Germline lookup yields CDR1 LGHNA and CDR2 YSLEER. Here the CDR3 reads CASSQEMGTYYEQYF. CDR3 sequence (DNA): TGCGCCAGCAGCCAAGAAATGGGGACCTATTACGAGCAGTACTTC.

V is TRBV28 and J is TRBJ2-1; 15 nucleotides agree with TRBD2. This CDR3 spans 19 amino acids. CDR1 and CDR2 (germline): MDHEN, SYDVKM. After removal of 9 bases from V and 6 bases from J, the junction contained 18 bases not matched to a gene. DNA for the CDR3: TGTGCCAGAAACAGGGGTGAGTGGACTAGCGGGGGGGCCTTCAATGAGCAGTTCTTC. The encoded protein is CARNRGEWTSGGAFNEQFF. The whole variable domain, remainder taken from reference TRBV28 and TRBJ2-1, is DVKVTQSSRYLVKRTGEKVFLECVQDMDHENMFWYRQDPGLGLRLIYFSYDVKMKEKGDIPEGYSVSREKKERFSLILESASTNQTSMYLCARNRGEWTSGGAFNEQFFGPGTRLTVL.

The chain employs TRBV5-1 and TRBJ1-4, with TRBD1 as a possible D gene (5 bases). In germline, CDR1 is SGHRS, CDR2 YFSETQ. CDR3 length equals 16 residues. The ends were cut back, 0 bases at V and 8 bases at J, with 17 bases in the middle. The CDR3 coding sequence is TGCGCCAGCAGCTTGGGGGGACGCTTAGCGGAAGAAAAACTGTTTTTT. It translates to CASSLGGRLAEEKLFF.

The V gene is TRBV12-3 or TRBV12-4, the J gene TRBJ1-3; 9 nucleotides line up with TRBD1. CDR3 length: 14 amino acids. With 6 bases clipped from V and 4 bases from J, the junction kept 4 bases outside the gene matches. CDR3 bases: TGTGCCAGCAGCAGGGACAGGGTCGGAAACACCATATATTTT. This gives the protein CASSRDRVGNTIYF.

This clonotype was observed a few times. The J gene is TRBJ2-1, the V gene TRBV6-5, with 10 bases that match TRBD2. CDR3 size: 18 residues. V lost 0 bases to trimming and J lost 4 bases; unmatched junction nucleotides: 9. Germline CDR1 MNHEY, CDR2 SVGAGI. CDR3 protein: CASSYSLLAGEMYNEQFF. The CDR3 DNA follows: TGTGCCAGCAGTTACTCTCTGCTAGCGGGAGAAATGTACAATGAGCAGTTCTTC.

CDR3 residues: CASSFSRGAYTGELFF. The CDR3 nucleotides read TGTGCCAGCAGTTTCAGCCGGGGGGCATACACCGGGGAGCTGTTTTTT. The chain is built from TRBV27 and TRBJ2-2; weak D call: TRBD2 (7 bases). Germline V gene data show CDR1 as MNHEY and CDR2 as SMNVEV (reference sequence). This CDR3 is built from 16 residues. V gave up 3 bases and J gave up 3 bases, with 14 bases separating them.

This clonotype was counted only a few times. The rearrangement uses TRBV6-2 or TRBV6-3 and TRBJ2-5; 7 positions match TRBD2. The CDR3 is made up of 19 amino acids. Looked up from germline, CDR1 is MNHEY and CDR2 is SVGEGT. Trimming took 0 bases from V and 2 from J; bases not matched to a gene: 15. The CDR3 loop reads CASSYSIGGSAYTQETQYF. The CDR3 bases are TGTGCCAGCAGTTACTCGATAGGCGGGAGCGCCTACACTCAAGAGACCCAGTACTTC.

The chain carries TRBV5-1 and TRBJ1-5, with D perhaps matching TRBD1 (6 bases). The CDR3 sequence is 15 residues long. Trimming shortened V by 4 bases and J by 7 bases, and 18 bases separated the two germline ends. CDR1 and CDR2 from the germline V gene are SGHRS and YFSETQ. Here the CDR3 DNA reads TGCGCCAGCAGCCTGACTGGGGGCGAAGGGCAGCCCCAGCATTTT. Its protein is CASSLTGGEGQPQHF. The full variable domain, rest sourced from reference TRBV5-1 and TRBJ1-5, is KAGVTQTPRYLIKTRGQQVTLSCSPISGHRSVSWYQQTPGQGLQFLFEYFSETQRNKGNFPGRFSGRQFSNSRSEMNVSTLELGDSALYLCASSLTGGEGQPQHFGDGTRLSIL.

This chain uses TRBV9 with TRBJ1-1; D unclear. The V end was cut by 4 bases, the J end by 2 bases, with 15 bases between. In germline, CDR1 is SGDLS, CDR2 YYNGEE. The CDR3 sequence is 15 residues long. CDR3 sequence: CASSPYGETNTEAFF. CDR3 DNA sequence: TGTGCCAGCAGCCCCTACGGAGAGACCAACACTGAAGCTTTCTTT.

This clonotype was seen once. This chain's CDR3 is CASSSNPGTGGSSGANVLTF. CDR3 DNA: TGTGCCAGCAGTTCAAACCCCGGGACAGGGGGTTCCTCTGGGGCCAACGTCCTGACTTTC. The chain joins TRBV25-1 to TRBJ2-6; 11 nucleotides agree with TRBD1. The V gene end was trimmed by 5 bases and the J gene end by 0 bases; junction bases not matched to a gene: 12. The CDR3 has 20 residues. CDR1 and CDR2 (germline): MGHDK, SYGVNS.

This clonotype was seen more than once but under ten times. The chain uses TRBV20-1 and TRBJ2-2; TRBD2 matches 11 bases. Germline V lookup: CDR1 DFQATT, CDR2 SNEGSKA (reference sequence). This CDR3 contains 17 residues. Unmatched junction bases numbered 7, after V lost 3 bases and J lost 1 base. This CDR3 reads CSARGKGTSGNTGELFF. DNA for the CDR3: TGCAGTGCTAGGGGTAAAGGGACTAGCGGGAACACCGGGGAGCTGTTTTTT.

This clonotype was observed at least ten times. The chain uses TRBV29-1 and TRBJ1-1, with 10 bases identical to TRBD1. CDR3 length: 12 amino acids. Germline CDR1 and CDR2: SQVTM and ANQGSEA. The V gene end was trimmed by 6 bases and the J gene end by 11 bases; junction bases not matched to a gene: 9. CDR3 region: CSVNRQGARAFF. DNA for the CDR3: TGCAGCGTGAACCGACAGGGGGCTCGGGCTTTCTTT.

There are a few counts of this clonotype. V and J are TRBV6-5 and TRBJ1-2; D unresolved. The V and J ends lost 0 bases and 5 bases respectively, with 10 bases between them. The CDR3 has 14 amino acids. Germline CDR1 reads MNHEY; CDR2 reads SVGAGI. In DNA form, the CDR3 reads TGTGCCAGCAGTTACTCGGCAGGACCTTATGGCTACACCTTC. Translation: CASSYSAGPYGYTF.

The V and J genes are TRBV5-1 and TRBJ2-2; 16 nucleotides agree with TRBD2. J lost 3 bases, V lost 4 bases, and 12 bases had no gene match. The germline V gene encodes CDR1 SGHRS and CDR2 YFSETQ. This CDR3 has 20 amino acids. DNA for the CDR3: TGCGCCAGCAGCACCGACCCGGGACTAGCGGGAGGGCCTTACACCGGGGAGCTGTTTTTT. Encoded protein: CASSTDPGLAGGPYTGELFF. The variable domain in full, with the rest retrieved from reference TRBV5-1 and TRBJ2-2, is KAGVTQTPRYLIKTRGQQVTLSCSPISGHRSVSWYQQTPGQGLQFLFEYFSETQRNKGNFPGRFSGRQFSNSRSEMNVSTLELGDSALYLCASSTDPGLAGGPYTGELFFGEGSRLTVL.

This clonotype was detected a few times. The rearrangement links TRBV5-5 to TRBJ2-7; tentatively, D is TRBD1 (6 bases). Germline values: CDR1 SGHKS, CDR2 YYEKEE (reference sequence). CDR3 length: 16 residues. Deletions cut 3 bases from V and 2 bases from J, with 18 bases between. The CDR3 protein is CASSWGRVQGPYEQYF. The DNA of the CDR3 is TGTGCCAGCAGCTGGGGGCGGGTCCAGGGCCCCTACGAGCAGTACTTC.

The chain links TRBV30 to TRBJ1-1; TRBD1 agrees at 10 bases. J gave up 4 bases and V 5 bases, and 7 bases lay outside the gene matches. Germline CDR1 and CDR2: GTSNPN and SVGIG (reference sequence). The CDR3 extends over 14 amino acids. CDR3 amino acids: CAWSRDRGGTEAFF. CDR3 coding DNA: TGTGCCTGGTCCCGGGACAGGGGTGGCACTGAAGCTTTCTTT. The variable domain in full, with the rest retrieved from reference TRBV30 and TRBJ1-1, is SQTIHQWPATLVQPVGSPLSLECTVEGTSNPNLYWYRQAAGRGLQLLFYSVGIGQISSEVPQNLSASRPQDRQFILSSKKLLLSDSGFYLCAWSRDRGGTEAFFGQGTRLTVV.

This clonotype was seen only a few times. This sequence joins TRBV27 and TRBJ2-3, with 9 positions matching TRBD1. Losses at the gene ends were 6 bases for V and 3 bases for J; bases not matched to a gene: 16. Per the germline V gene, CDR1 is MNHEY and CDR2 is SMNVEV (reference sequence). This CDR3 is built from 18 residues. The CDR3 sequence is CASRGDRASLSGTDTQYF. The CDR3 DNA reads as TGTGCCAGCAGGGGGGACAGGGCCTCCCTTAGTGGGACAGATACGCAGTATTTT.

Many counts were recorded for this clonotype. The chain links TRBV12-3 or TRBV12-4 to TRBJ2-1, with 9 bases fitting TRBD2. Unmatched junction bases numbered 6, after V lost 6 bases and J lost 3 bases. The CDR3 is 15 residues long. The CDR3 is CASSPGGRVYNEQFF. The CDR3 bases are TGTGCCAGCAGCCCAGGCGGGAGGGTCTACAATGAGCAGTTCTTC.

The V and J genes are TRBV5-1 and TRBJ1-1; D not certain. V was shortened by 3 bases and J by 7 bases, with 7 bases between the two germline ends. The CDR3 is 11 amino acids. Germline CDR1 is SGHRS and CDR2 is YFSETQ. CDR3 residues: CASSWAGEAFF. The CDR3 DNA is TGCGCCAGCAGCTGGGCGGGTGAAGCTTTCTTT.

There are many counts of this clonotype. The chain is built from TRBV9 and TRBJ2-5; no reliable D call. CDR1 and CDR2 from the germline V gene are SGDLS and YYNGEE. Trimming left V 5 bases short and J 5 bases short, with 7 bases between. This CDR3 is 11 amino acids long. The CDR3 region is CASSAGETQYF. CDR3 DNA: TGTGCCAGCAGTGCCGGGGAGACCCAGTACTTC.